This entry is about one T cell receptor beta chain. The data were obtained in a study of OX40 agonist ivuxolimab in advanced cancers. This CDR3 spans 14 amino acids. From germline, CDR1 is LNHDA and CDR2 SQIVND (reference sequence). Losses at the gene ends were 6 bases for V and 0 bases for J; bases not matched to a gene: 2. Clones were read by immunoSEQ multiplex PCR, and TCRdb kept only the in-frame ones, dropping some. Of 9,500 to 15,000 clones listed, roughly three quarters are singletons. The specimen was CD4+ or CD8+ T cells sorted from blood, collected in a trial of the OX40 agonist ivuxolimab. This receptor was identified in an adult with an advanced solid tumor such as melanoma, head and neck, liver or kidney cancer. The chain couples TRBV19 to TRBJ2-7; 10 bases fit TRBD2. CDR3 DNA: TGTGCCAGTAGGGCTAGCGGGAGCTCCTACGAGCAGTACTTC. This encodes CASRASGSSYEQYF.